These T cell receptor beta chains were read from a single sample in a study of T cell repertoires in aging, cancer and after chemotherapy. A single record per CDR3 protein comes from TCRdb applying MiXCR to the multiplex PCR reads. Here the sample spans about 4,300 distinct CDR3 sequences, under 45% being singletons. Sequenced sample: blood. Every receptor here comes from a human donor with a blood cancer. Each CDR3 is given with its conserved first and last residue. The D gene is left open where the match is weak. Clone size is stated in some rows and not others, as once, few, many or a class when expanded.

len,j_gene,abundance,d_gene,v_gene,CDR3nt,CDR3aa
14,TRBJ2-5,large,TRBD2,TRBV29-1,TGCAGCGTTGGCGTGACTAGCGGTCAAGAGACCCAGTACTTC,CSVGVTSGQETQYF
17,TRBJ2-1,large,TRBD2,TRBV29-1,TGCAGCGTTGCCGGGACTAGCGGGCCTAGCTCCTACAATGAGCAGTTCTTC,CSVAGTSGPSSYNEQFF
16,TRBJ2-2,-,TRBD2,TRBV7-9,TGTGCCAGCAGTGGGACTAGCGGGAGGGCTGGCGGGGAGCTGTTTTTT,CASSGTSGRAGGELFF
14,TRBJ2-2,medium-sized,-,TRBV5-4,TGTGCCAGCAGCCCGGCCGGGAACACCGGGGAGCTGTTTTTT,CASSPAGNTGELFF
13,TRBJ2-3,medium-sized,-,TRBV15,TGTGCCACCAGCAGGGGGTACACAGATACGCAGTATTTT,CATSRGYTDTQYF
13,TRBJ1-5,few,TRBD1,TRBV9,TGTGCCAGCAGCGGACAGGGAGGTCAGCCCCAGCATTTT,CASSGQGGQPQHF
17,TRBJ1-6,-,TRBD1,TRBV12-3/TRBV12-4,TGTGCCAGCAGTCTCGGGCTCGGACAGGGGGATAATTCACCCCTCCACTTT,CASSLGLGQGDNSPLHF
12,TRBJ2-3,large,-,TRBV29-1,TGCAGCGTTGATTGGGGCACAGATACGCAGTATTTT,CSVDWGTDTQYF
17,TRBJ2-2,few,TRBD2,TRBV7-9,TGTGCCAGCAGCTTAGGGCTAGCGGGAGGAGCCACCGGGGAGCTGTTTTTT,CASSLGLAGGATGELFF
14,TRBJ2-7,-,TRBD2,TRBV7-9,TGTGCCAGCGGCGACACTAGCGGGAGCGACGAGCAGTACTTC,CASGDTSGSDEQYF
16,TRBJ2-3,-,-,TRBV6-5,TGTGCCAGCAGGGGGCTAGCTCGGGTCGGGACAGATACGCAGTATTTT,CASRGLARVGTDTQYF
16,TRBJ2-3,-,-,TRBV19,TGTGCCAGTAGGCCGGTGGACAGTTCCTGGGCAGATACGCAGTATTTT,CASRPVDSSWADTQYF
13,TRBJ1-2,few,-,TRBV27,TGTGCCAGCAGTCACAGGGACATTGATGGCTACACCTTC,CASSHRDIDGYTF
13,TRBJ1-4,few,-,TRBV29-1,TGCAGCGCCACTGACAGCACAGATGAAAAACTGTTTTTT,CSATDSTDEKLFF
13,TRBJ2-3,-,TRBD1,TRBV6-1,TGTGCCAGCAGGACAGGGATTATAGATACGCAGTATTTT,CASRTGIIDTQYF
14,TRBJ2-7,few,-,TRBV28,TGTGCCAGCAATTTCCAGGGGCAGTACTACGAGCAGTACTTC,CASNFQGQYYEQYF
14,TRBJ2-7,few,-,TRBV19,TGTGCCAGTAGTTGGCGGGACACATCACTCGAGCAGTACTTC,CASSWRDTSLEQYF
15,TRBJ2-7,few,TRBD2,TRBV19,TGTGCCAGTAGTTCGTCGGCGGGAGTTTGGTACGAGCAGTACTTC,CASSSSAGVWYEQYF
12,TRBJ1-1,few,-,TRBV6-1,TGTGCCAGCAGGCAGGGTAATGCTGAAGCTTTCTTT,CASRQGNAEAFF
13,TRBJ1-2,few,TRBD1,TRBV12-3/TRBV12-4,TGTGCCAGCAGACGCACAGGGGGCGAAGGCTACACCTTC,CASRRTGGEGYTF
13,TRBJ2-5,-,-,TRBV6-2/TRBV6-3,TGTGCCAGCAGTTTCGGTCTCCAAGAGACCCAGTACTTC,CASSFGLQETQYF
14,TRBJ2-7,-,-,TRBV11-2,TGTGCCAGCAGCAAGCCGGGACTCAGATACGAGCAGTACTTC,CASSKPGLRYEQYF
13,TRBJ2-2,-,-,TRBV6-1,TGTGCCAGCAGTGACAGGGAGACCGGGGAGCTGTTTTTT,CASSDRETGELFF
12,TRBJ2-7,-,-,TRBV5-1,TGCGCCAGCAGCTTGATCCCCTACGAGCAGTACTTC,CASSLIPYEQYF
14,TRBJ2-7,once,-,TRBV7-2,TGTGCCAGCAGCTTAGGAGGCAGTACCTACGAGCAGTACTTC,CASSLGGSTYEQYF
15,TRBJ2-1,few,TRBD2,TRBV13,TGTGCCAGCAGCTCGTCGGGACTAGCGGCGGGTGAGCAGTTCTTC,CASSSSGLAAGEQFF
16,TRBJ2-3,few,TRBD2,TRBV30,TGTGCCTGGGAGCCCCTACTAGCGGCAAGCACAGATACGCAGTATTTT,CAWEPLLAASTDTQYF
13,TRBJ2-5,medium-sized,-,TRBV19,TGTGCCAGTAGTGAATCTCGGGCCGCGGCCCAGTACTTC,CASSESRAAAQYF
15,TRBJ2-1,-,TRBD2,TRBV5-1,TGCGCCAGCAGTCCCGTGGTAGCGGGAGGGCCTGAGCAGTTCTTC,CASSPVVAGGPEQFF
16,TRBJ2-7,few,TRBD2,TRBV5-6,TGTGCCAGCAGCGCCATGGAGGCTAGCGGCGCCTACGAGCAGTACTTC,CASSAMEASGAYEQYF
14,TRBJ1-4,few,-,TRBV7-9,TGTGCCATCGTGGGGGCCGGGGCTAATGAAAAACTGTTTTTT,CAIVGAGANEKLFF
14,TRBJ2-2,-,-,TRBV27,TGTGCCAGCACCCCCATGGTCTCTGCCGGGGAGCTGTTTTTT,CASTPMVSAGELFF
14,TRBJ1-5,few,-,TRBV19,TGTGCCAGTAAGGGGGAGGTTAGCAATCAGCCCCAGCATTTT,CASKGEVSNQPQHF
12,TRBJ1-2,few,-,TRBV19,TGTGCCAGTAGATGGAATAACTATGGCTACACCTTC,CASRWNNYGYTF
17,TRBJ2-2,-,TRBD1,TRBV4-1,TGCGCCAGCAGCACGCGGACAGGGGGGGCGAACACCGGGGAGCTGTTTTTT,CASSTRTGGANTGELFF
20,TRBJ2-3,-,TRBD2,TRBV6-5,TGTGCCAGCAGTTACCACCGGACTAGCGGGAGAAAGTCTGTTCCCAGAACGCAGTATTTT,CASSYHRTSGRKSVPRTQYF
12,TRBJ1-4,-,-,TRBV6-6,TGTGCCAGCAGCCCTATCAGCGAAAAACTGTTTTTT,CASSPISEKLFF